The subject of this entry is one TCR beta chain. Its target is unknown. It was with 60 Vbeta and 13 Jbeta primers that the PCR ran. Using immunoSEQ multiplex PCR, the repertoire was profiled, and TCRdb retains in-frame clones only, with some absent. The sample lists about 140,000 clones, roughly four fifths seen once, with about 3.4% in the top ten. Per the germline V gene, CDR1 is WNHNN and CDR2 is SYGVQD (reference sequence). The CDR3 sequence is 13 residues long. J lost 4 bases, V lost 9 bases, and 6 bases had no gene match. This sample is drawn from a study of cytomegalovirus exposure and HLA in healthy donors. Study-level findings and limits: The study reported that TCR beta sequences accurately predicted HLA-A and HLA-B alleles in most subjects. Solely CMV serostatus was available to characterize immune exposure. A later analysis showed TCR association rates differing by HLA locus, peaking at DRB1 and lowest at HLA-C.

Input material: PBMCs. The chain recombines TRBV10-1 with TRBJ1-2; 9 positions agree with TRBD1. This sequence was found in a young man in good health and CMV-seropositive. This CDR3 is CARPGQGIYGYTF. The CDR3 DNA reads TGCGCCAGGCCGGGACAGGGTATCTATGGCTACACCTTC.